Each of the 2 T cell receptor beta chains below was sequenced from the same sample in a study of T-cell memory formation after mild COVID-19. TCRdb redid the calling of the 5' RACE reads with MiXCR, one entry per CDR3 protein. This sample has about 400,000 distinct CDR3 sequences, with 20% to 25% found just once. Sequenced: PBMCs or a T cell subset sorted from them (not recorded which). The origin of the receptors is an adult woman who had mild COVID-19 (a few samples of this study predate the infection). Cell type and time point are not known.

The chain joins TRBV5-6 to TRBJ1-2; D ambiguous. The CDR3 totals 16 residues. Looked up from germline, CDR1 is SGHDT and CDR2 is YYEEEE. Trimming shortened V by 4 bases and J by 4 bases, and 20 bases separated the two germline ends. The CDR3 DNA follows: TGTGCCAGCAGCCTACCCGGCGGTATGGGGATCTATGGCTACACCTTC. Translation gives CASSLPGGMGIYGYTF.

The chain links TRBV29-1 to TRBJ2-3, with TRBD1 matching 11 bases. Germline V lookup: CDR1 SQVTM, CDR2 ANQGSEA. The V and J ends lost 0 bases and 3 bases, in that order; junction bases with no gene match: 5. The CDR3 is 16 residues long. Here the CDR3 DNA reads TGCAGCGTTGAAGATTATGGACAGGGGGCAACAGATACGCAGTATTTT. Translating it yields CSVEDYGQGATDTQYF.